This T cell receptor beta chain was sequenced in a study of cytomegalovirus exposure and HLA in healthy donors. Study context: Later, an analysis reported that the 110 or so validation repertoires had used the same platform as the roughly 680 first-cohort repertoires.

Study-level findings and limits: The tendency of first-cohort TCR clusters to co-occur in the roughly 130 validation repertoires emerged from a later analysis. A classifier reportedly called cytomegalovirus status with high sensitivity and specificity.

About this clone: What it recognizes is unknown.

Produced via immunoSEQ multiplex PCR; TCRdb's table is partial and in-frame only. The repertoire holds 200,000 or so clones, with more than 65% as singletons. Trimming pared 3 bases from V and 4 bases from J, leaving 18 bases between. From germline, CDR1 is MNHEY and CDR2 SMNVEV (reference sequence). CDR3 size: 16 residues. The sequenced sample was PBMCs. The receptor was isolated from a woman aged 25 to 39 in good health and CMV-seropositive. V usage is TRBV27 and J usage is TRBJ1-1, with D possibly matching TRBD1 (6 bases). CDR3 DNA: TGTGCCAGCAGTTTTGGGGGGGGGCGCGTTGGCACTGAAGCTTTCTTT. Its protein product is CASSFGGGRVGTEAFF.